The entry below describes one T cell receptor (beta chain). The antigen remains unidentified. The data were obtained in a study of cytomegalovirus exposure and HLA in healthy donors. For the study at large: The study placed about 81% of its approximately 360 genotyped donors in the Caucasian-associated ancestry cluster. Study-level points and caveats: Near-uniform donor sequencing depth was presumed by presence/absence analyses. Later work associated 17,000 or so TCR beta sequences with HLA alleles at 0.05 false discovery rate. In a later analysis, TCR beta V- and J-gene trimming was associated with a missense DCLRE1C variant.

Deletions cut 4 bases from V and 3 bases from J, with 19 bases between. This CDR3 is built from 16 residues. Germline V gene lookup returns CDR1 SGDLS and CDR2 YYNGEE. The primer mix had 60 Vbeta and 13 Jbeta primers. Generated by immunoSEQ multiplex PCR, the TCRdb table keeps only in-frame clones and is missing some. The sample has approximately 180,000 clones, about 12% seen once; the top ten hold under 10%. This sequence was found in a man aged 50 or older in good health and CMV-seropositive. Sequences were obtained from PBMCs. V is TRBV9 and J is TRBJ1-2; no definite D call. The CDR3 region is CASSFEGGGFDYGYTF. The DNA of the CDR3 is TGTGCCAGCAGCTTTGAGGGTGGAGGGTTCGACTATGGCTACACCTTC.